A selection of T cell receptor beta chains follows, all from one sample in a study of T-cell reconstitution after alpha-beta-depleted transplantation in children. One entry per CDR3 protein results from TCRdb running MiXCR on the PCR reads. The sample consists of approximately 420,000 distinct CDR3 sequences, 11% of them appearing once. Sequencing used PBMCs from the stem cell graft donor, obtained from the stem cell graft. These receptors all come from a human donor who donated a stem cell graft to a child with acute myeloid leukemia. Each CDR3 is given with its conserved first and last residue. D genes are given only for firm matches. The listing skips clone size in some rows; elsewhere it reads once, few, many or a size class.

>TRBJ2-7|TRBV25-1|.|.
TGTGCCACCAGTGAATCTGGGTACGAAAAGGGGGCCTACGAGCAGTACTTC
CATSESGYEKGAYEQYF
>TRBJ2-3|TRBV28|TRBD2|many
TGTGCCAGCAGTAAATCAGCGGGGGGGACCACAGATACGCAGTATTTT
CASSKSAGGTTDTQYF
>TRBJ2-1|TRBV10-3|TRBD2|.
TGTGCCATCAGCGGGACTAGCGGAGACAATGAGCAGTTCTTC
CAISGTSGDNEQFF
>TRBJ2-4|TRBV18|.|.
TGTGCCAGCTCACCACCTGGGGGGCAAAACAGGCAGTACTTC
CASSPPGGQNRQYF
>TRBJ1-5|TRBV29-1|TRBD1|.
TGCAGCGCCGCAGGGGGCGGCGATCAGCCCCAGCATTTT
CSAAGGGDQPQHF
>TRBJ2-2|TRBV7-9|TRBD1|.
TGTGCCAGCAGGTCTTTTGGGACAGGGAGCCCCACCGGGGAGCTGTTTTTT
CASRSFGTGSPTGELFF
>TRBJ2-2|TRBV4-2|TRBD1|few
TGTGCCAGCAGCCAGGAGCCTCGGGGACAGGGTTGGACCGGGGAGCTGTTTTTT
CASSQEPRGQGWTGELFF
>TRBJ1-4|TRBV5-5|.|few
TGTGCCAGCAGCTTCAGTGGGGCTAATGAAAAACTGTTTTTT
CASSFSGANEKLFF
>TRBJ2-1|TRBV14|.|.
TGTGCCAGCAGCCAAGAGGGGGGTGAGTTCTTC
CASSQEGGEFF
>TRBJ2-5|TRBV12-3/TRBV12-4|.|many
TGTGCCAGCAGCCCCCGGCAAGAGACCCAGTACTTC
CASSPRQETQYF
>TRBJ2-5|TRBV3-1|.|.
TGTGCCAGCAGCCGACGGGCCGGGGGGCCAGAGACCCAGTACTTC
CASSRRAGGPETQYF
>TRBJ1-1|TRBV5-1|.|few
TGCGCCAGCAGCTTGCTGCAGGCGATGAACACTGAAGCTTTCTTT
CASSLLQAMNTEAFF
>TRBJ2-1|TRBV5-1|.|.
TGCGCCAGCAGCTTGGAGGCAGGGGGAGGCTACAATGAGCAGTTCTTC
CASSLEAGGGYNEQFF
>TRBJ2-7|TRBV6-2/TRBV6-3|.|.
TGTGCCAGCAGTAAAGAGGGAACTGTTTACGAGCAGTACTTC
CASSKEGTVYEQYF
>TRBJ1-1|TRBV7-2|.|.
TGTGCCAGCAGCCCGGCCAGAGACGCTTTCTTT
CASSPARDAFF
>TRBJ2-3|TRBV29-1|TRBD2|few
TGCAGCGTTGATATGGCGGGGGCAGATACGCAGTATTTT
CSVDMAGADTQYF
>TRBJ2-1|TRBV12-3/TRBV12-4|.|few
TGTGCCAGCAGTTTTAGGCTAGGGGGTCGTGAGCAGTTCTTC
CASSFRLGGREQFF
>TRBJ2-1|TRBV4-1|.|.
TGCGCCAGCAGCCCGAGCAGGGGAGACAATGAGCAGTTCTTC
CASSPSRGDNEQFF
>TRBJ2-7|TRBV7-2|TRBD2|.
TGTGCCAGCAGCTTTGGACTAGCGTTCTCCTACGAGCAGTACTTC
CASSFGLAFSYEQYF
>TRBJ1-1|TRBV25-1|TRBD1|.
TGTGCCAGCAGTGAACAAAAGGGGGCGATAACTGAAGCTTTCTTT
CASSEQKGAITEAFF
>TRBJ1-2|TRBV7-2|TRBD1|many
TGTGCCAGCAGCTCGGGACAGACCTATGGCTACACCTTC
CASSSGQTYGYTF
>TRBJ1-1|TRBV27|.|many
TGTGCCAGCCGCACAGGGAGCACTGAAGCTTTCTTT
CASRTGSTEAFF
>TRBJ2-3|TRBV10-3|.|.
TGTGCCATCAGTGAGTCTAGACAGGCCGGGGGCACAGATACGCAGTATTTT
CAISESRQAGGTDTQYF
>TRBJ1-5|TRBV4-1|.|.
TGCGCCAGCAGCCAAAGGGGATGGACAGAGAATCAGCCCCAGCATTTT
CASSQRGWTENQPQHF
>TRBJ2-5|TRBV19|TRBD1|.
TGTGCCAGTAGTACGACAGGGGGGGAAGAGACCCAGTACTTC
CASSTTGGEETQYF
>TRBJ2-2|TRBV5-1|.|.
TGCGCCAGCAGCTGGACCCAGACCGGGGAGCTGTTTTTT
CASSWTQTGELFF
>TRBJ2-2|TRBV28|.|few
TGTGCCAGCAGTTTAGCACACCTTCGGGGCCGGGAGCTGTTTTTT
CASSLAHLRGRELFF
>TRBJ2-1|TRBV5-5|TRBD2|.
TGTGCCAGCAGCTTGGGGTGGGCTAGCGGGGGGGCCTATGAGCAGTTCTTC
CASSLGWASGGAYEQFF
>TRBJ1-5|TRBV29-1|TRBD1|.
TGCAGCGTCGGAGGGACAGGGGGCGATCAGCCCCAGCATTTT
CSVGGTGGDQPQHF
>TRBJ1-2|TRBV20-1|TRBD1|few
TGCAGTGCTTCGGCAGGGGGAGACTATGGCTACACCTTC
CSASAGGDYGYTF
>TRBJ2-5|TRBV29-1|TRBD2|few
TGCAGCGCCGGACTAGCGGGACGGGAGACCCAGTACTTC
CSAGLAGRETQYF
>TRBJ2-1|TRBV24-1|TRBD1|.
TGTGCCACCGGGACAGGGAATGAGCAGTTCTTC
CATGTGNEQFF
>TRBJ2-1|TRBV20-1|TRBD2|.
TGCAGTGCTACCATAGCGGGACGATCCTACAATGAGCAGTTCTTC
CSATIAGRSYNEQFF
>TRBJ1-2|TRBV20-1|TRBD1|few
TGCAGTGCTTACCGGGACAGCCAAAACTATGGCTACACCTTC
CSAYRDSQNYGYTF
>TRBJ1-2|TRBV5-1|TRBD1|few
TGCGCCAGCAGCTTGCACCCGGGACAGGGGTATGGCTACACCTTC
CASSLHPGQGYGYTF
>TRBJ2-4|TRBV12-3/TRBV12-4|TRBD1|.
TGTGCCAGCAGCCAAGGACAGGGGGTAGCCAAAAACATTCAGTACTTC
CASSQGQGVAKNIQYF